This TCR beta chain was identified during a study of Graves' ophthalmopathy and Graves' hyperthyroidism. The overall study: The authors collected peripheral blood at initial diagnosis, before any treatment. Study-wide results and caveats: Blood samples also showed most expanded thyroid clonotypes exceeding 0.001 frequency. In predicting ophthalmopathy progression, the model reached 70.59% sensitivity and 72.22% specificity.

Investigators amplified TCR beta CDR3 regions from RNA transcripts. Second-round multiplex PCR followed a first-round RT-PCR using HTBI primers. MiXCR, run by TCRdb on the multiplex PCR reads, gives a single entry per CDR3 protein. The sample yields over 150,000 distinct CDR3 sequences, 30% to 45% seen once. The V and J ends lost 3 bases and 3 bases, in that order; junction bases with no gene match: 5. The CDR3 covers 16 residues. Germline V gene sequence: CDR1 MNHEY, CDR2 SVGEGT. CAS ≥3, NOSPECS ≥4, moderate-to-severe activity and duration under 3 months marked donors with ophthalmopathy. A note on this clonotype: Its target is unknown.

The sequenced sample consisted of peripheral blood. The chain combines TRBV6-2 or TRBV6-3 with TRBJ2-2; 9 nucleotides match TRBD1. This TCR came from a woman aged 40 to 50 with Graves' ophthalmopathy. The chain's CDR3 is CASSYRTGDHTGELFF. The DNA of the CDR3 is TGTGCCAGCAGTTATCGGACAGGGGATCACACCGGGGAGCTGTTTTTT.